The source of this TCR beta chain is a study of radiation and T cells in renal cell carcinoma. The data were produced by immunoSEQ multiplex PCR, yet TCRdb's version contains in-frame clones alone and is incomplete. Of roughly 80,000 clones in the sample, around four fifths were seen once. Time point meaning: blood 4 weeks post-SBRT, at nephrectomy. The treatment is: 15 Gy SBRT to primary tumor, nephrectomy 4 weeks later. Findings of the study overall: From baseline, blood top tumor clonotypes peaked at 2 weeks post-radiation.

Concerning this clone: Its antigen is unidentified.

The CDR3 has 13 amino acids. Trimming left V 4 bases short and J 4 bases short, with 11 bases between. Germline V lookup: CDR1 SNHLY, CDR2 FYNNEI. This sequence joins TRBV2 and TRBJ2-7; no clear D gene. This sequence originates from a woman aged 55-70 years with renal cell carcinoma. Sequenced here: blood, sampled from a patient whose treatment included radiotherapy and nephrectomy. The CDR3 protein is CASSGQPRYEQYF. CDR3 in DNA: TGTGCCAGCAGTGGACAACCCCGATACGAGCAGTACTTC.